A single sample is the source of the 27 T cell receptor beta chains below, sequenced in a study of T cell responses to AZD1222 COVID-19 vaccine. Clones were read by immunoSEQ multiplex PCR, and TCRdb kept only the in-frame ones, dropping some. The sample yields about 140,000 clones, about 87% seen once. The input for sequencing was peripheral blood, taken on day 0 of AZD1222 vaccination. These receptors came from an adult in good health.

V and J are TRBV5-4 and TRBJ2-7; 8 bases align to TRBD1. Germline values: CDR1 SGHNT, CDR2 YYREEE (reference sequence). The CDR3 spans 15 residues. V was pared by 0 bases and J by 0 bases, with 2 bases of the junction left unmatched. The CDR3 DNA sequence: TGTGCCAGCAGCTTGGGACAGGGGAGCTCCTACGAGCAGTACTTC. It codes for CASSLGQGSSYEQYF.

The genes are TRBV7-2 and TRBJ2-7; no clear D gene. This CDR3 region has 12 residues. CDR1 SGHTA and CDR2 FQGNSA come from the germline V gene. V was trimmed by 5 bases and J by 5 bases, leaving 10 bases between them. The CDR3 nucleotides read TGTGCCAGCAGCCCTCCGCGCGACGAGCAGTACTTC. Encoded protein: CASSPPRDEQYF. Looking up the rest from reference TRBV7-2 and TRBJ2-7 gives the full variable domain: GAGVSQSPSNKVTEKGKDVELRCDPISGHTALYWYRQSLGQGLEFLIYFQGNSAPDKSGLPSDRFSAERTGGSVSTLTIQRTQQEDSAVYLCASSPPRDEQYFGPGTRLTVT.

This sequence joins TRBV21-1 and TRBJ2-1; the table's D gene call, TRBD1, was not cross checked with the DNA. TRBV21-1 is tagged as a pseudogene. The CDR3 has 15 residues. The CDR3 loop is CASSKPTGFYNEQFF. The DNA for the CDR3 is TGTGCCAGCAGCAAACCGACAGGGTTCTACAATGAGCAGTTCTTC.

V gene TRBV6-1 combines with J gene TRBJ1-5; unclear D gene. CDR1 MNHNS and CDR2 SASEGT come from the germline V gene. The ends were cut back, 0 bases at V and 1 base at J, with 1 base in the middle. CDR3 length equals 13 residues. The CDR3 here is CASSEASNQPQHF. The CDR3 nucleotides are TGTGCCAGCAGTGAAGCCAGCAATCAGCCCCAGCATTTT.

This chain connects TRBV4-3 to TRBJ2-1; TRBD1 is a possible D gene (5 bases). Germline CDR1 LGHNA, CDR2 YSLEER. The CDR3 sequence is 16 residues long. Trimming left V 0 bases short and J 5 bases short, with 14 bases between. The CDR3 reads CASSQDEEQGDNEQFF. The CDR3 DNA sequence: TGCGCCAGCAGCCAAGATGAAGAGCAGGGTGACAATGAGCAGTTCTTC.

This chain connects TRBV7-9 to TRBJ1-2; D is ambiguous. This CDR3 region has 15 residues. Germline V gene lookup returns CDR1 SEHNR and CDR2 FQNEAQ (reference sequence). V lost 1 base and J lost 6, with 15 bases in between. CDR3 sequence reads: CASSLDSGSRDGYTF. CDR3 bases: TGTGCCAGCAGCTTAGATTCCGGCAGTAGAGATGGCTACACCTTC.

This clone was detected once. The V and J genes are TRBV4-1 and TRBJ2-7; D may be TRBD2 (5 bases). Germline V gene data show CDR1 as MGHRA and CDR2 as YSYEKL. This CDR3 region has 14 residues. Trimming cost V 3 bases and J 4 bases, with 13 bases left between them. For the CDR3, the DNA is TGCGCCAGCAGCCATGCCCGAGGACTTTACGAGCAGTACTTC. It translates to CASSHARGLYEQYF.

The chain couples TRBV19 to TRBJ2-2; 8 bases agree with TRBD1. The germline V gene encodes CDR1 LNHDA and CDR2 SQIVND (reference sequence). V gave up 5 bases and J gave up 5 bases; unmatched junction bases: 4. The CDR3 is made up of 14 amino acids. The chain's CDR3 is CASSPDRGTGELFF. CDR3 DNA sequence: TGTGCCAGTAGTCCTGACAGGGGAACCGGGGAGCTGTTTTTT.

The CDR3 DNA reads as TGTGCCAGCAGCGCGAAGGGACCGAACACCGGGGAGCTGTTTTTT. Translated, it gives CASSAKGPNTGELFF. The chain couples TRBV7-9 to TRBJ2-2; D may correspond to TRBD1 or TRBD2 (5 bases each). The V end was cut by 5 bases, the J end by 0 bases, with 10 bases between. The germline V gene encodes CDR1 SEHNR and CDR2 FQNEAQ (reference sequence). The CDR3 covers 15 residues.

The V and J genes are TRBV30 and TRBJ1-2, with D perhaps matching TRBD1 (6 bases). The CDR3 length is 15 residues. The V and J ends lost 4 bases and 0 bases respectively, with 15 bases between them. In germline, CDR1 is GTSNPN, CDR2 SVGIG (reference sequence). CDR3 amino acids: CAWNGAGATNYGYTF. The CDR3, as DNA: TGTGCCTGGAATGGAGCAGGGGCTACTAACTATGGCTACACCTTC.

About this clone itself: Additional DNA sequences in this sample encode the identical CDR3. V usage is TRBV9 and J usage is TRBJ2-7; D is uncertain. The CDR3 extends over 13 amino acids. Germline V lookup: CDR1 SGDLS, CDR2 YYNGEE. Deletions cut 0 bases from V and 1 base from J, with 5 bases between. CDR3 in amino acids: CASSVGGSYEQYF. CDR3 DNA sequence: TGTGCCAGCAGCGTAGGGGGATCCTACGAGCAGTACTTC.

This CDR3 is CASSVDAAFYEQYF. The CDR3 nucleotides read TGTGCCAGCAGCGTAGATGCAGCGTTCTACGAGCAGTACTTC. The rearrangement links TRBV9 to TRBJ2-7; D is ambiguous. The CDR3 is 14 residues long. Germline CDR1 reads SGDLS; CDR2 reads YYNGEE. Trimming took off 0 bases at V and 3 bases at J, with 10 bases between the two ends.

The J gene is TRBJ1-6, the V gene TRBV7-9, with a weak D call TRBD1 (5 bases). Per the germline V gene, CDR1 is SEHNR and CDR2 is FQNEAQ (reference sequence). The CDR3 has 14 residues. V lost 5 bases and J 7 bases, leaving 12 bases between the germline ends. CDR3 loop: CASSVDSGNSPLHF. CDR3 sequence (DNA): TGTGCCAGCAGCGTAGACAGCGGCAATTCACCCCTCCACTTT. Combining the CDR3 with reference TRBV7-9 and TRBJ1-6 gives the whole variable domain DTGVSQNPRHKITKRGQNVTFRCDPISEHNRLYWYRQTLGQGPEFLTYFQNEAQLEKSRLLSDRFSAERPKGSFSTLEIQRTEQGDSAMYLCASSVDSGNSPLHFGNGTRLTVT.

The chain links TRBV3-1 (or the pseudogene TRBV3-2) to TRBJ1-4, with D hard to call. The CDR3 totals 16 residues. Per the germline V gene, CDR1 is LGHDT and CDR2 is YNNKEL (reference sequence). The V and J ends lost 3 bases and 0 bases respectively, with 11 bases between them. The CDR3 sequence is CASSQVPPATNEKLFF. The CDR3 region has the DNA TGTGCCAGCAGCCAGGTCCCCCCTGCAACTAATGAAAAACTGTTTTTT.

V and J are TRBV7-2 and TRBJ1-2, with D possibly matching TRBD1 (6 bases). V shed 2 bases and J shed 2 bases, with 9 bases lying between them. The germline CDR1 and CDR2 sequences are SGHTA and FQGNSA. The CDR3 consists of 14 residues. This CDR3 is CASSLFTGNYGYTF. The CDR3 region has the DNA TGTGCCAGCAGCTTATTTACAGGGAACTATGGCTACACCTTC.

In nucleotides, the CDR3 is TGCAGCGTTCCCGGGGGGGGCTATGGCTACACCTTC. Encoded protein: CSVPGGGYGYTF. The chain is built from TRBV29-1 and TRBJ1-2; tentative D call: TRBD1 (5 bases). V was cut by 5 bases and J by 4 bases, with 11 bases left in between. Germline V gene sequence: CDR1 SQVTM, CDR2 ANQGSEA. The CDR3 is 12 residues long. The full variable domain, with the rest looked up from reference TRBV29-1 and TRBJ1-2, is SAVISQKPSRDICQRGTSLTIQCQVDSQVTMMFWYRQQPGQSLTLIATANQGSEATYESGFVIDKFPISRPNLTFSTLTVSNMSPEDSSIYLCSVPGGGYGYTFGSGTRLTVV.

The V call is TRBV30, the J call TRBJ2-7; 10 bases align to TRBD1. V lost 3 bases and J lost 2; bases outside the gene matches: 4. Per germline, CDR1 GTSNPN and CDR2 SVGIG (reference sequence). The CDR3 consists of 14 residues. Here the CDR3 DNA reads TGTGCCTGGAGGGGACAGGGGTTCGCCTACGAGCAGTACTTC. Its translation: CAWRGQGFAYEQYF.

The chain carries TRBV15 and TRBJ2-6; D unresolved. Trimming cost V 3 bases and J 0 bases, with 3 bases left between them. Germline-derived CDR1 and CDR2 are LNHNV and YYDKDF (reference sequence). This CDR3 comprises 14 residues. Written as DNA, the CDR3 is TGTGCCACCAGCAGTGACTCTGGGGCCAACGTCCTGACTTTC. Amino acids: CATSSDSGANVLTF.

This clone was detected a few times. The V call is TRBV11-3, the J call TRBJ2-1; no definite D call. V lost 1 base and J lost 9, with 4 bases in between. The germline V gene has CDR1 SGHNT and CDR2 YENEEA. The CDR3 totals 11 residues. CDR3 DNA sequence: TGTGCCAGCAGCTTAGCGGGTGAGCAGTTCTTC. This gives the protein CASSLAGEQFF.

The chain is built from TRBV6-2 or TRBV6-3 and TRBJ1-5; unclear D gene. The V end lost 6 bases, the J end lost 9 bases, and 15 bases lay between the germline ends. The CDR3 is made up of 13 amino acids. Germline lookup yields CDR1 MNHEY and CDR2 SVGEGT. This CDR3 is CASSISWVGPQHF. The CDR3 nucleotides read TGTGCCAGCAGCATAAGCTGGGTGGGGCCCCAGCATTTT.

This chain links TRBV7-8 with TRBJ2-1, with D hard to call. Germline CDR1 and CDR2: SGHVS and FQNEAQ. This CDR3 is built from 13 residues. V was cut by 2 bases and J by 5 bases, with 7 bases left in between. This CDR3 is CASSLFENNEQFF. The CDR3 nucleotides read TGTGCCAGCAGCTTATTTGAGAACAATGAGCAGTTCTTC.

CDR3 bases: TGTGCCAGCAGCTTAGATGCTCGAGTAGCGGGTTCTGACAATGAGCAGTTCTTC. Its protein product is CASSLDARVAGSDNEQFF. The V gene is TRBV11-2, the J gene TRBJ2-1; 7 bases match TRBD2. Per the germline V gene, CDR1 is SGHAT and CDR2 is FQNNGV. J gave up 5 bases and V 0 bases, and 13 bases lay outside the gene matches. CDR3 length equals 18 residues.

The chain links TRBV28 to TRBJ1-5; tentative D call: TRBD1 (5 bases). The CDR3 consists of 13 residues. V lost 6 bases to trimming and J lost 5 bases, with 11 bases between them. Germline V gene lookup returns CDR1 MDHEN and CDR2 SYDVKM. The DNA of the CDR3 is TGTGCCAGCAGGGGGGGTAAAGATCAGCCCCAGCATTTT. Protein product: CASRGGKDQPQHF.

The genes are TRBV24-1 and TRBJ2-3; 9 positions agree with TRBD1. The V gene end was trimmed by 12 bases and the J gene end by 2 bases; junction bases not matched to a gene: 11. This CDR3 has 15 residues. Germline V gene lookup returns CDR1 KGHDR and CDR2 SFDVKD. CDR3 in DNA: TGTGCCTTCGACTCCGGGACAGGGCACACAGATACGCAGTATTTT. Translation gives CAFDSGTGHTDTQYF.

CDR3 DNA: TGCGCCAGCAGTTTGACATCCACTCCTGGAAACACCATATATTTT. Its protein product is CASSLTSTPGNTIYF. This rearrangement joins TRBV5-1 to TRBJ1-3; D is undetermined. Germline values: CDR1 SGHRS, CDR2 YFSETQ. V was cut by 5 bases and J by 2 bases, with 14 bases left in between. The CDR3 runs to 15 residues.

The chain combines TRBV19 with TRBJ2-7; 8 positions match TRBD1. Germline V gene sequence: CDR1 LNHDA, CDR2 SQIVND (reference sequence). This CDR3 comprises 13 residues. V shed 8 bases, J shed 2 bases, and the junction held 5 bases outside the gene matches. CDR3 residues: CASSLQGAYEQYF. The DNA for the CDR3 is TGTGCCAGTTCGCTACAGGGGGCCTACGAGCAGTACTTC.

The chain uses TRBV7-2 and TRBJ1-1, with 11 positions matching TRBD1. The CDR3 loop spans 17 amino acids. Germline CDR1 SGHTA, CDR2 FQGNSA. The junction had 9 bases not matched to a gene; V was cut back by 5 bases and J by 1 base. The CDR3 DNA sequence: TGTGCCAGCAGCCCGGAAGGACAGGGGGCAAGGAACACTGAAGCTTTCTTT. Translation gives CASSPEGQGARNTEAFF.